The 24 T cell receptor beta chains given below trace back to one sample, sequenced in a study of cytomegalovirus exposure and HLA in healthy donors. The PCR ran on 60 Vbeta and 13 Jbeta primers. Repertoires were generated with immunoSEQ multiplex PCR, while TCRdb's copy carries only in-frame clones and drops some. The table shows under 150,000 clones, with roughly three quarters occurring only once. Specimen: PBMCs. These receptors were obtained from a male donor in good health and CMV-seronegative.

The chain uses TRBV6-5 and TRBJ2-7; D is perhaps TRBD1 (6 bases). The CDR3 has 12 amino acids. The germline V gene encodes CDR1 MNHEY and CDR2 SVGAGI. V lost 4 bases, J lost 2 bases, and 6 bases lay in between. Here the CDR3 DNA reads TGTGCCAGCAGTTCAGGGGCCTACGAGCAGTACTTC. Amino acid sequence: CASSSGAYEQYF.

The chain combines TRBV5-5 with TRBJ2-7; TRBD2 matches 11 bases. The CDR3 extends over 14 amino acids. With 4 bases clipped from V and 7 bases from J, the junction kept 7 bases outside the gene matches. Per the germline V gene, CDR1 is SGHKS and CDR2 is YYEKEE (reference sequence). The CDR3 coding sequence is TGTGCCAGCAGCGGCCTACTAGCGGGAGAGGAGCAGTACTTC. It codes for CASSGLLAGEEQYF.

V gene TRBV4-3 combines with J gene TRBJ2-7, with TRBD2 matching 9 bases. CDR3 length: 17 residues. Unmatched junction bases numbered 10, after V lost 2 bases and J lost 2 bases. Germline-derived CDR1 and CDR2 are LGHNA and YSLEER. The CDR3 protein is CASSQFYVAGETYEQYF. CDR3 nucleotides: TGCGCCAGCAGCCAATTCTACGTAGCGGGGGAAACCTACGAGCAGTACTTC.

J is TRBJ1-6 and V is TRBV27, with D unclear. This CDR3 has 19 residues. Germline CDR1 reads MNHEY; CDR2 reads SMNVEV (reference sequence). Between the trimmed V and J ends, which lost 1 base and 6 bases, there was a span of 22 bases. This CDR3 reads CASSLYPQDGSFINSPLHF. The CDR3, as DNA: TGTGCCAGCAGTTTATATCCCCAGGATGGCAGTTTCATTAATTCACCCCTCCACTTT.

This chain uses TRBV7-2 with TRBJ2-7; 14 bases match TRBD2. J was trimmed by 1 base and V by 6 bases; bases with no gene match: 2. This CDR3 has 15 residues. Germline CDR1 is SGHTA and CDR2 is FQGNSA. The CDR3 nucleotides read TGTGCCAGCAGGCGGACTAGCGGGGGGTCCTACGAGCAGTACTTC. Translated: CASRRTSGGSYEQYF.

The chain is built from TRBV15 and TRBJ2-7, with 9 bases lining up with TRBD1. Trimming cost V 4 bases and J 0 bases; bases outside gene matches: 1. Germline V lookup: CDR1 LNHNV, CDR2 YYDKDF (reference sequence). The CDR3 extends over 14 amino acids. The CDR3 bases are TGTGCCACCAGCACGGACAGGGGCTCCTACGAGCAGTACTTC. Its protein is CATSTDRGSYEQYF. Full variable domain (missing parts from reference TRBV15 and TRBJ2-7): DAMVIQNPRYQVTQFGKPVTLSCSQTLNHNVMYWYQQKSSQAPKLLFHYYDKDFNNEADTPDNFQSRRPNTSFCFLDIRSPGLGDTAMYLCATSTDRGSYEQYFGPGTRLTVT.

The chain uses TRBV7-2 and TRBJ2-3; D possibly corresponds to TRBD1 (5 bases). The V gene's germline CDR1 is SGHTA and CDR2 FQGNSA. The V gene lost 5 bases and the J gene lost 2 bases, with 11 bases spanning the gap. This CDR3 has 14 residues. The CDR3 DNA sequence: TGTGCCAGCAGCAGTCGACAGCTCACAGATACGCAGTATTTT. Protein sequence: CASSSRQLTDTQYF. Filled out from reference TRBV7-2 and TRBJ2-3, the complete variable domain reads GAGVSQSPSNKVTEKGKDVELRCDPISGHTALYWYRQSLGQGLEFLIYFQGNSAPDKSGLPSDRFSAERTGGSVSTLTIQRTQQEDSAVYLCASSSRQLTDTQYFGPGTRLTVL.

In DNA form, the CDR3 reads TGTGCCAGCACCTTAGGGGGAGGGGCGGTGGTCGGCTACACCTTC. Protein product: CASTLGGGAVVGYTF. The V gene is TRBV5-4, the J gene TRBJ1-2; perhaps TRBD1 as D (6 bases). CDR3 size: 15 residues. CDR1 and CDR2 from the germline V gene are SGHNT and YYREEE (reference sequence). V gave up 6 bases and J gave up 8 bases, with 23 bases separating them.

V usage is TRBV30 and J usage is TRBJ1-2, with a possible D match to TRBD1 (5 bases). The V gene's germline CDR1 is GTSNPN and CDR2 SVGIG (reference sequence). V was trimmed by 7 bases and J by 4 bases, leaving 13 bases between them. CDR3 length: 12 residues. CDR3 nucleotide sequence: TGTGCCTCATCCGGGGGTAGCTATGGCTACACCTTC. Its protein is CASSGGSYGYTF.

The chain uses TRBV5-4 and TRBJ2-2; perhaps TRBD2 as D (5 bases). This CDR3 comprises 16 residues. The V gene lost 0 bases and the J gene lost 0 bases, with 9 bases spanning the gap. The germline V gene has CDR1 SGHNT and CDR2 YYREEE (reference sequence). CDR3 bases: TGTGCCAGCAGCTTGGTCGGCGGGTCGAACACCGGGGAGCTGTTTTTT. The encoded protein is CASSLVGGSNTGELFF.

The CDR3 sequence is CASRWSGANEQFF. CDR3 DNA sequence: TGTGCCAGCAGGTGGAGCGGGGCTAATGAGCAGTTCTTC. This sequence joins TRBV13 and TRBJ2-1, with TRBD2 matching 7 bases. V trimming: 6 bases; J trimming: 7 bases; junction bases outside the gene matches: 6. Germline CDR1 PRHDT, CDR2 FYEKMQ (reference sequence). The CDR3 length is 13 residues.

This sequence joins TRBV7-2 and TRBJ2-2, with 9 bases identical to TRBD2. CDR3 size: 15 residues. With V trimmed by 3 bases and J by 3 bases, 2 bases remained unmatched. In germline, CDR1 is SGHTA, CDR2 FQGNSA. This chain's CDR3 is CASSFSGGDTGELFF. DNA of the CDR3: TGTGCCAGCAGCTTTAGCGGGGGAGACACCGGGGAGCTGTTTTTT.

CDR3 loop: CASRPRPGLNQPQHF. The CDR3 nucleotides read TGTGCCAGCAGACCCCGTCCGGGTCTTAATCAGCCCCAGCATTTT. The gene calls are TRBV6-5 and TRBJ1-5; D not resolved. Trimming left V 6 bases short and J 4 bases short, with 16 bases between. The CDR3 totals 15 residues. Germline V CDR1 and CDR2: MNHEY, SVGAGI.

The J gene is TRBJ1-1, the V gene TRBV27; maybe TRBD1 (5 bases). V was clipped by 0 bases and J by 0 bases, with 8 bases between them. The germline gives CDR1 MNHEY, CDR2 SMNVEV (reference sequence). CDR3 length equals 15 residues. CDR3 DNA: TGTGCCAGCAGTTTATCAGGGGCCCTGAACACTGAAGCTTTCTTT. Translation gives CASSLSGALNTEAFF.

CDR3: CASSESGGSSYEQYF. CDR3 coding DNA: TGTGCCAGCAGCGAAAGCGGGGGGAGCTCCTACGAGCAGTACTTC. V usage is TRBV9 and J usage is TRBJ2-7; 9 positions match TRBD2. Germline V CDR1 and CDR2: SGDLS, YYNGEE. J lost 0 bases, V lost 3 bases, and 4 bases had no gene match. The CDR3 has 15 residues.

The chain has TRBV5-4 and TRBJ2-3, with TRBD2 matching over 12 bases. With V trimmed by 0 bases and J by 1 base, 3 bases remained unmatched. Germline V gene data show CDR1 as SGHNT and CDR2 as YYREEE (reference sequence). The CDR3 runs to 17 residues. Written as DNA, the CDR3 is TGTGCCAGCAGCTTGGTGCTAGCGGGGGGGGGCACAGATACGCAGTATTTT. Its translation: CASSLVLAGGGTDTQYF.

The rearrangement uses TRBV7-2 and TRBJ2-4; 11 nucleotides align to TRBD2. The CDR3 has 18 residues. The V and J ends lost 1 base and 0 bases, in that order; junction bases with no gene match: 5. Germline CDR1 reads SGHTA; CDR2 reads FQGNSA. CDR3 residues: CASSLVPSGGLAKNIQYF. In nucleotides, the CDR3 is TGTGCCAGCAGCTTAGTGCCTAGCGGGGGGCTAGCCAAAAACATTCAGTACTTC.

As for this clone: A read error may account for a junction end that differs from germline. The chain couples TRBV7-9 to TRBJ1-1; 7 nucleotides agree with TRBD1. CDR1 is SEHNR, CDR2 FQNEAQ, per germline (reference sequence). The CDR3 loop spans 15 amino acids. CDR3 DNA: TGTTCCAGCAGCTTTCTGGGACAGCAGAACACTGAAGCTTTCTTT. This encodes CSSSFLGQQNTEAFF.

The chain recombines TRBV19 with TRBJ2-7; 10 bases agree with TRBD1. Germline lookup yields CDR1 LNHDA and CDR2 SQIVND (reference sequence). Unmatched junction bases numbered 5, after V lost 7 bases and J lost 5 bases. This CDR3 contains 13 residues. The CDR3 loop is CASMDRGEDEQYF. As DNA, the CDR3 is TGTGCCAGTATGGACAGGGGGGAGGACGAGCAGTACTTC.

This clone has only one observation. This sequence joins TRBV9 and TRBJ2-1; 7 bases are shared with TRBD2. Germline trimming cut 3 bases from V and 0 bases from J; bases unmatched to any gene: 12. CDR1 is SGDLS and CDR2 is YYNGEE in the germline V gene. CDR3 size: 18 residues. The CDR3 DNA reads as TGTGCCAGCAGCGGATCGCTAGCGGCGGATTCCTCCTACAATGAGCAGTTCTTC. Protein: CASSGSLAADSSYNEQFF.

The V and J genes are TRBV10-2 and TRBJ2-2; 7 bases are a match to TRBD1. This CDR3 region has 15 residues. V dropped 3 bases and J dropped 4; count of bases not matched to a gene: 5. From germline, CDR1 is WSHSY and CDR2 SAAADI. CDR3 DNA: TGCGCCAGCAGTGACCGACAGGGACGCACCGGGGAGCTGTTTTTT. Translating gives CASSDRQGRTGELFF.

V usage is TRBV7-2 and J usage is TRBJ2-5; D is unresolved. CDR1 and CDR2 (germline): SGHTA, FQGNSA. This CDR3 has 14 amino acids. V was clipped by 3 bases and J by 0 bases, with 8 bases between them. The CDR3 here is CASSFRSDQETQYF. DNA of the CDR3: TGTGCCAGCAGCTTCAGGTCAGACCAAGAGACCCAGTACTTC.

This sequence joins TRBV7-9 and TRBJ1-2; 8 positions match TRBD1. This CDR3 region has 14 residues. V dropped 2 bases and J dropped 5; count of bases not matched to a gene: 4. The V gene's germline CDR1 is SEHNR and CDR2 FQNEAQ (reference sequence). The chain's CDR3 is CASSLTGGPYGYTF. CDR3 nucleotides: TGTGCCAGCAGCTTAACAGGGGGTCCGTATGGCTACACCTTC.

The rearrangement uses TRBV7-2 and TRBJ1-2; D remains unclear. CDR1 is SGHTA, CDR2 FQGNSA, per germline. The CDR3 has 12 residues. The V end was cut by 1 base, the J end by 4 bases, with 4 bases between. CDR3 nucleotide sequence: TGTGCCAGCAGCTTAGTCTCCTATGGCTACACCTTC. The encoded protein is CASSLVSYGYTF.